Listed here are 30 T cell receptor beta chains from one sample, sequenced in a study of blood T cell repertoires in COVID-19. Sequenced by immunoSEQ multiplex PCR; TCRdb stores in-frame clones only, minus some. Of more than 100,000 clones detected, about 86% appear once; the ten largest clones hold around 0.81%. The sequencing sample was made of peripheral blood. These receptors were taken from a woman in her forties or fifties with active or convalescent COVID-19.

The chain links TRBV28 to TRBJ1-1; 7 nucleotides line up with TRBD1. This CDR3 has 15 amino acids. With 6 bases clipped from V and 4 bases from J, the junction kept 11 bases outside the gene matches. The germline gives CDR1 MDHEN, CDR2 SYDVKM. The CDR3 coding sequence is TGTGCCAGCAGCCCCCGGACAGGTTTCGGCACTGAAGCTTTCTTT. Protein: CASSPRTGFGTEAFF.

This chain uses TRBV4-3 with TRBJ2-1; 8 bases match TRBD1. The trim removed 2 bases at V and 6 bases at J, leaving 9 bases unmatched. This CDR3 is built from 16 residues. Per the germline V gene, CDR1 is LGHNA and CDR2 is YSLEER. The DNA for the CDR3 is TGCGCCAGCAGCCAATCCCGACAGGGGCCTCGCAATGAGCAGTTCTTC. It codes for CASSQSRQGPRNEQFF.

The chain is built from TRBV7-2 and TRBJ2-3; possibly TRBD2 for D (6 bases). Germline V lookup: CDR1 SGHTA, CDR2 FQGNSA. Trimming left V 4 bases short and J 0 bases short, with 11 bases between. This CDR3 region has 15 residues. CDR3 bases: TGTGCCAGCAGCTCGCGGAGGGGAAGCACAGATACGCAGTATTTT. Translating it yields CASSSRRGSTDTQYF.

The rearrangement links TRBV7-2 to TRBJ2-1; D gene uncertain. CDR1 and CDR2 (germline): SGHTA, FQGNSA. Between the trimmed V and J ends, which lost 0 bases and 8 bases, there was a span of 17 bases. The CDR3 covers 16 residues. The CDR3 protein is CASSLALATTFDEQFF. Here the CDR3 DNA reads TGTGCCAGCAGCTTAGCACTCGCTACTACATTCGATGAGCAGTTCTTC. The variable domain in full, with the rest retrieved from reference TRBV7-2 and TRBJ2-1, is GAGVSQSPSNKVTEKGKDVELRCDPISGHTALYWYRQSLGQGLEFLIYFQGNSAPDKSGLPSDRFSAERTGGSVSTLTIQRTQQEDSAVYLCASSLALATTFDEQFFGPGTRLTVL.

The genes are TRBV5-5 and TRBJ2-3; no clear D. V was trimmed by 4 bases and J by 0 bases, leaving 18 bases between them. This CDR3 region has 17 residues. The germline CDR1 and CDR2 sequences are SGHKS and YYEKEE (reference sequence). CDR3 residues: CASSPTVLTPSTDTQYF. The CDR3 region has the DNA TGTGCCAGCAGCCCCACAGTGCTAACGCCTAGCACAGATACGCAGTATTTT.

V usage is TRBV6-5 and J usage is TRBJ1-2; 9 bases align to TRBD1. With 6 bases clipped from V and 6 bases from J, the junction kept 11 bases outside the gene matches. The CDR3 totals 15 residues. The germline V gene has CDR1 MNHEY and CDR2 SVGAGI. The CDR3 DNA sequence: TGTGCCAGCAGAAAGCAAGGGACAGGGATGAATGGCTACACCTTC. Translation gives CASRKQGTGMNGYTF.

V and J are TRBV14 and TRBJ1-2, with no clear D. V gave up 1 base and J gave up 3 bases, with 6 bases separating them. This CDR3 has 13 residues. Germline CDR1 reads SGHDN; CDR2 reads FVKESK. The CDR3 DNA reads TGTGCCAGCAGCCAAGCCACAGACTATGGCTACACCTTC. It codes for CASSQATDYGYTF.

The V gene is TRBV10-3, the J gene TRBJ2-7; 9 positions match TRBD1. The V and J ends lost 8 bases and 4 bases, in that order; junction bases with no gene match: 3. This CDR3 is built from 12 residues. CDR1 and CDR2 from the germline V gene are ENHRY and SYGVKD. CDR3 sequence (DNA): TGTGCCATCGGGACAGGGACGTACGAGCAGTACTTC. Encoded protein: CAIGTGTYEQYF.

V usage is TRBV7-9 and J usage is TRBJ2-3; D is perhaps TRBD1 (6 bases). Germline CDR1 and CDR2: SEHNR and FQNEAQ (reference sequence). The CDR3 sequence is 14 residues long. V lost 3 bases and J 7 bases, leaving 14 bases between the germline ends. The CDR3, as DNA: TGTGCCAGCAGCTTTATGGCAGGGGAAAATACGCAGTATTTT. Its translation: CASSFMAGENTQYF.

V and J are TRBV30 and TRBJ2-1; no definite D call. Trimming left V 0 bases short and J 10 bases short, with 7 bases between. CDR1 and CDR2 from the germline V gene are GTSNPN and SVGIG (reference sequence). CDR3 length: 11 amino acids. The CDR3, as DNA: TGTGCCTGGAGTGTATTAGAAGAGCAGTTCTTC. Its translation: CAWSVLEEQFF.

The chain uses TRBV5-8 and TRBJ2-7; the D gene is possibly TRBD1 (5 bases). The CDR3 consists of 14 residues. The germline gives CDR1 SGHTS, CDR2 YDEGEE. V gave up 0 bases and J gave up 1 base, with 8 bases separating them. The CDR3 nucleotides read TGTGCCAGCAGCTTGGCAGGACAATCCTACGAGCAGTACTTC. Amino acid sequence: CASSLAGQSYEQYF.

The CDR3 bases are TGCAGCGTTAAACAGGGAATCACAGATACGCAGTATTTT. Translation gives CSVKQGITDTQYF. The V gene is TRBV29-1, the J gene TRBJ2-3; the D gene is possibly TRBD1 (6 bases). Germline V gene data show CDR1 as SQVTM and CDR2 as ANQGSEA. This CDR3 contains 13 residues. The V and J ends lost 5 bases and 2 bases respectively, with 11 bases between them.

The chain combines TRBV10-3 with TRBJ2-7, with TRBD1 identical over 8 bases. CDR3 length equals 16 residues. CDR1 is ENHRY and CDR2 is SYGVKD in the germline V gene. V lost 6 bases and J lost 3; bases outside the gene matches: 13. CDR3 nucleotides: TGTGCCATCAGGGATGCTCAGGGGGCCAGTAGCTACGAGCAGTACTTC. Its protein product is CAIRDAQGASSYEQYF.

The V gene is TRBV10-3, the J gene TRBJ2-1; 9 bases are shared with TRBD1. Germline-derived CDR1 and CDR2 are ENHRY and SYGVKD. There are 14 residues in the CDR3. V dropped 9 bases and J dropped 2; count of bases not matched to a gene: 5. CDR3: CAISRDRAYNEQFF. The CDR3 DNA is TGTGCCATTAGCCGGGACAGGGCCTACAATGAGCAGTTCTTC.

The V call is TRBV9, the J call TRBJ2-5; 11 bases fit TRBD2. CDR3 length: 14 residues. CDR1 and CDR2 (germline): SGDLS, YYNGEE. Trimming removed 4 bases from V and 5 bases from J; junction bases left unmatched: 4. CDR3: CASSFGLAGETQYF. CDR3 coding DNA: TGTGCCAGCAGCTTCGGACTAGCGGGCGAGACCCAGTACTTC.

This clone was observed a handful of times. The chain links TRBV7-8 to TRBJ1-2; D unclear. The CDR3 is made up of 15 amino acids. Germline-derived CDR1 and CDR2 are SGHVS and FQNEAQ. V lost 4 bases and J lost 4, with 16 bases in between. The CDR3 DNA sequence: TGTGCCAGCAGCTCCCTCCGGGGTCAGGTCTATGGCTACACCTTC. This encodes CASSSLRGQVYGYTF. Complete variable domain (other parts from reference TRBV7-8 and TRBJ1-2): GAGVSQSPRYKVAKRGQDVALRCDPISGHVSLFWYQQALGQGPEFLTYFQNEAQLDKSGLPSDRFFAERPEGSVSTLKIQRTQQEDSAVYLCASSSLRGQVYGYTFGSGTRLTVV.

The chain is built from TRBV3-1 (or the pseudogene TRBV3-2) and TRBJ1-1, with 10 nucleotides matching TRBD1. CDR3 length: 14 residues. V lost 3 bases, J lost 4 bases, and 2 bases stayed unmatched. Germline CDR1 reads LGHDT; CDR2 reads YNNKEL (reference sequence). The CDR3 DNA reads as TGTGCCAGCAGCCAGGACAGGGGGGCCACTGAAGCTTTCTTT. It is translated as CASSQDRGATEAFF.

V usage is TRBV7-9 and J usage is TRBJ2-5; D may be TRBD1 (7 bases). The CDR3 extends over 16 amino acids. The ends were cut back, 0 bases at V and 3 bases at J, with 14 bases in the middle. In germline, CDR1 is SEHNR, CDR2 FQNEAQ (reference sequence). CDR3 protein: CASSLAVTGEEETQYF. The CDR3 DNA reads as TGTGCCAGCAGCTTAGCAGTAACAGGGGAGGAAGAGACCCAGTACTTC.

This sequence joins TRBV29-1 and TRBJ2-3; a possible D gene is TRBD1 (7 bases). The CDR3 is made up of 15 amino acids. With 6 bases removed from V and 8 bases from J, the gap between germline ends came to 24 bases. CDR1 is SQVTM and CDR2 is ANQGSEA in the germline V gene. CDR3 sequence: CSVEGQLIRRGTQYF. In DNA form, the CDR3 reads TGCAGCGTGGAGGGACAGCTAATCCGACGAGGTACGCAGTATTTT.

This sequence joins TRBV27 and TRBJ2-6; D call uncertain. The V gene's germline CDR1 is MNHEY and CDR2 SMNVEV (reference sequence). The CDR3 length is 14 residues. The V gene lost 2 bases and the J gene lost 4 bases, with 6 bases spanning the gap. The CDR3 DNA reads as TGTGCCAGCAGTTTACTTGTCGGGGCCAACGTCCTGACTTTC. Encoded protein: CASSLLVGANVLTF.

The chain recombines TRBV23-1 with TRBJ1-6; D is unresolved. TRBV23-1 has ORF status, its function being uncertain. V dropped 2 bases and J dropped 9 bases, with 23 bases sitting between them. This CDR3 spans 18 amino acids. This CDR3 reads CASSQKGPSGYSGSPLHF. The CDR3 bases are TGCGCCAGCAGTCAAAAAGGACCCAGCGGGTACTCGGGTTCACCCCTCCACTTT.

This chain links TRBV5-6 with TRBJ2-2, with 10 nucleotides matching TRBD1. Germline values: CDR1 SGHDT, CDR2 YYEEEE. This CDR3 spans 15 amino acids. After removal of 4 bases from V and 4 bases from J, the junction contained 4 bases not matched to a gene. In DNA form, the CDR3 reads TGTGCCAGCAGCGCCGGGACAGGGGTCACCGGGGAGCTGTTTTTT. Encoded protein: CASSAGTGVTGELFF.

This clone was seen a handful of times. This chain links TRBV28 with TRBJ1-5; TRBD1 aligns across 9 bases. The germline gives CDR1 MDHEN, CDR2 SYDVKM. This CDR3 has 16 residues. Unmatched junction bases numbered 12, after V lost 6 bases and J lost 6 bases. The CDR3 DNA reads as TGTGCCAGCAGCACAGGGGGCGCGATCACAGTTCAGCCCCAGCATTTT. This translates into CASSTGGAITVQPQHF.

The chain is built from TRBV7-2 and TRBJ1-6; D remains unclear. Germline lookup yields CDR1 SGHTA and CDR2 FQGNSA. V was cut by 2 bases and J by 7 bases, with 3 bases left in between. This CDR3 has 12 amino acids. The chain's CDR3 is CASSLLNSPLHF. CDR3 nucleotides: TGTGCCAGCAGCTTACTCAATTCACCCCTCCACTTT. The whole variable domain, remainder taken from reference TRBV7-2 and TRBJ1-6, is GAGVSQSPSNKVTEKGKDVELRCDPISGHTALYWYRQSLGQGLEFLIYFQGNSAPDKSGLPSDRFSAERTGGSVSTLTIQRTQQEDSAVYLCASSLLNSPLHFGNGTRLTVT.

The genes are TRBV10-1 and TRBJ1-1, with 8 bases that match TRBD1. CDR1 and CDR2 from the germline V gene are WNHNN and SYGVQD (reference sequence). V trimming: 7 bases; J trimming: 1 base; junction bases outside the gene matches: 14. The CDR3 runs to 17 residues. The CDR3 sequence is CASTGTQGASRNTEAFF. CDR3 nucleotides: TGCGCCAGCACCGGGACGCAGGGGGCCTCGAGGAACACTGAAGCTTTCTTT.

The CDR3 DNA reads TGTGCCAGCAGTTTAGCGGGAGGCACCGGGGAGCTGTTTTTT. This gives the protein CASSLAGGTGELFF. The chain carries TRBV27 and TRBJ2-2, with 8 bases matching TRBD2. The CDR3 extends over 14 amino acids. Germline V CDR1 and CDR2: MNHEY, SMNVEV (reference sequence). V was clipped by 2 bases and J by 4 bases; unmatched bases: 0.

In this sample, this clone turned up once. The rearrangement joins TRBV9 to TRBJ2-2, with D uncertain. The V end was cut by 3 bases, the J end by 5 bases, with 2 bases between. Germline lookup yields CDR1 SGDLS and CDR2 YYNGEE. The CDR3 contains 11 residues. The DNA of the CDR3 is TGTGCCAGCAGCGCGACCGGGGAGCTGTTTTTT. It is translated as CASSATGELFF.

J is TRBJ1-1 and V is TRBV11-2; maybe TRBD1 (5 bases). Germline loops: CDR1 SGHAT, CDR2 FQNNGV. This CDR3 comprises 13 residues. V lost 4 bases, J lost 5 bases, and 11 bases lay in between. CDR3 in amino acids: CASSWGVGTEAFF. CDR3 coding DNA: TGTGCCAGCAGCTGGGGGGTTGGAACTGAAGCTTTCTTT.

This chain joins TRBV19 and TRBJ1-5; 7 bases fit TRBD1. This CDR3 is built from 13 residues. V was pared by 10 bases and J by 7 bases, with 10 bases of the junction left unmatched. CDR1 LNHDA and CDR2 SQIVND come from the germline V gene (reference sequence). In DNA form, the CDR3 reads TGTGCCAATGCGGACAGGCCAAAGCAGCCCCAGCATTTT. This codes for CANADRPKQPQHF.

The V call is TRBV9, the J call TRBJ2-7; tentatively, D is TRBD1 (5 bases). Germline values: CDR1 SGDLS, CDR2 YYNGEE. The CDR3 loop spans 13 amino acids. V gave up 4 bases and J gave up 3 bases, with 11 bases separating them. CDR3 amino acids: CASSFGQGYEQYF. The CDR3 DNA reads as TGTGCCAGCAGCTTCGGACAAGGCTACGAGCAGTACTTC.